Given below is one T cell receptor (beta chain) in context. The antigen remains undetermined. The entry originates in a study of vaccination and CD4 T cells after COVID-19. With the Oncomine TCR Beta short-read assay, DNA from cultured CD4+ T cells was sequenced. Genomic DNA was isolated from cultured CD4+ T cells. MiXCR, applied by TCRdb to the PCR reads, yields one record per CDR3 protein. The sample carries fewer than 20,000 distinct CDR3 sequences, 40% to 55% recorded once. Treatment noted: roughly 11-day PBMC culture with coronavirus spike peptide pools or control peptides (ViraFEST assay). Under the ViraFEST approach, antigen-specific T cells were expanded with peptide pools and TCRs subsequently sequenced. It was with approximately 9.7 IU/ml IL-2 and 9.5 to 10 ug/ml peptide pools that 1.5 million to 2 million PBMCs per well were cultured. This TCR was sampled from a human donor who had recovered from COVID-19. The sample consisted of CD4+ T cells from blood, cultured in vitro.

The CDR3 here is CATSDGTGRQSAKNIQYF. The CDR3 DNA reads as TGTGCCACCAGTGACGGGACTGGGAGGCAGTCGGCCAAAAACATTCAGTACTTC. V is TRBV24-1 and J is TRBJ2-4; maybe TRBD2 (6 bases). Germline V gene lookup returns CDR1 KGHDR and CDR2 SFDVKD. The CDR3 totals 18 residues. The germline V and J ends were trimmed by 4 bases and 1 base, with 19 bases remaining between them.